The clone carrying this TCR beta chain appeared once. No antigen is known for it. The sample belongs to a study of shared clonotypes between healthy human individuals. Study outcomes and limitations: Researchers found naive subsets generally carried larger estimated richness than memory subsets.

The CDR3 extends over 13 amino acids. Between the trimmed V and J ends, which lost 5 bases and 6 bases, there was a span of 11 bases. CDR1 and CDR2 (germline): SNHLY, FYNNEI. Generated by immunoSEQ multiplex PCR, the TCRdb table keeps only in-frame clones and is missing some. The sample carries 2 million to 3 million clones, just over 90% recorded once. This TCR derives from a man aged 18 to 29 in good health. This chain connects TRBV2 to TRBJ2-1; D is undetermined. Sequenced input: naive CD4+ T cells sorted from blood. Sample subset: CD45RA+ positively selected. In nucleotides, the CDR3 is TGTGCCAGCAGTCCTTGGACCGTCAATGAGCAGTTCTTC. The encoded protein is CASSPWTVNEQFF.